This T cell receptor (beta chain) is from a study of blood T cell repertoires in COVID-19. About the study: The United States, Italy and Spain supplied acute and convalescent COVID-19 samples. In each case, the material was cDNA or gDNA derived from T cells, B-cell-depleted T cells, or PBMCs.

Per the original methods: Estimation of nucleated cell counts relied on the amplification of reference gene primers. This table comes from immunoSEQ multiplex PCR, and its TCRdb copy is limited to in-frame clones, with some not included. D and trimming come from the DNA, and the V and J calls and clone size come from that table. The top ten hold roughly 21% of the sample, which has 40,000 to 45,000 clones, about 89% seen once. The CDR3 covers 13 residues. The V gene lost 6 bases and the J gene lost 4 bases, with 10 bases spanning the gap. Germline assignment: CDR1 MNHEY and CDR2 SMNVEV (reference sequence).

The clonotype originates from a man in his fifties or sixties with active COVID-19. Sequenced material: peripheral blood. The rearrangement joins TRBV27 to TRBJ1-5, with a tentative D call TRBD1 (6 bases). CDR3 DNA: TGTGCCAGCAGCCCTCAGGGGAATCAGCCCCAGCATTTT. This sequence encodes CASSPQGNQPQHF.